The 5 T cell receptor beta chains listed next were all sequenced from one sample in a study of cytomegalovirus exposure and HLA in healthy donors. The study ran its PCR with 60 Vbeta and 13 Jbeta primers. Using immunoSEQ multiplex PCR, the repertoire was profiled, and TCRdb retains in-frame clones only, with some absent. The sample has 110,000 to 150,000 clones, roughly 80% seen once. Sequenced sample: PBMCs. These TCRs come from a man aged 35 to 55 in good health and CMV-seronegative.

The CDR3 bases are TGTGCCAGCAGCCCGACGGGTCGGAGGAACACTGAAGCTTTCTTT. This sequence encodes CASSPTGRRNTEAFF. The chain carries TRBV14 and TRBJ1-1, with D uncertain. The CDR3 sequence is 15 residues long. Germline V CDR1 and CDR2: SGHDN, FVKESK. The V end lost 4 bases, the J end lost 1 base, and 13 bases lay between the germline ends.

This chain links TRBV19 with TRBJ2-5; 10 bases fit TRBD2. The CDR3 loop spans 14 amino acids. Germline V lookup: CDR1 LNHDA, CDR2 SQIVND (reference sequence). Trimming removed 9 bases from V and 3 bases from J; junction bases left unmatched: 7. Here the CDR3 reads CASGGLAEEETQYF. CDR3 in DNA: TGTGCCAGCGGAGGACTAGCGGAGGAAGAGACCCAGTACTTC.

The chain links TRBV28 to TRBJ1-2, with a weak D call TRBD1 (5 bases). Germline assignment: CDR1 MDHEN and CDR2 SYDVKM. CDR3 length equals 12 residues. Trimming took off 6 bases at V and 2 bases at J, with 7 bases between the two ends. DNA for the CDR3: TGTGCCAGCAGACAGGAAAACTATGGCTACACCTTC. Translation gives CASRQENYGYTF.

CDR3 in DNA: TGTGCCAGCAGCAACCCACTGGACAGGACCCTAATGAACACTGAAGCTTTCTTT. Protein: CASSNPLDRTLMNTEAFF. V usage is TRBV21-1 and J usage is TRBJ1-1; TRBD1 is the table's D call, not checked against the DNA. TRBV21-1 is recorded as a pseudogene. There are 18 residues in the CDR3.

The J gene is TRBJ1-2, the V gene TRBV6-1, with D perhaps TRBD1 (6 bases). Trimming removed 0 bases at V and 1 base at J, with 9 bases between. The CDR3 has 15 amino acids. Germline assignment: CDR1 MNHNS and CDR2 SASEGT. The CDR3 region has the DNA TGTGCCAGCAGTGAAGCGTGGGGGCTTAACTATGGCTACACCTTC. It is translated as CASSEAWGLNYGYTF.